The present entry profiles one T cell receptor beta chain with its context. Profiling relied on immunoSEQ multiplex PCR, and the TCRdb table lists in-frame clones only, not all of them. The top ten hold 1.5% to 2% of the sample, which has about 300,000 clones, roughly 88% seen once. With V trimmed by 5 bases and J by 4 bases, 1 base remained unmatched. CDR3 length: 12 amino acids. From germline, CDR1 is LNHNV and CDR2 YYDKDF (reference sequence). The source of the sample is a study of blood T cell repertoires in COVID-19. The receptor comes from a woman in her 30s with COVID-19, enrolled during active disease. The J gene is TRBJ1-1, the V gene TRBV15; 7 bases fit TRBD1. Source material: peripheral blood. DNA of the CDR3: TGTGCCACCAGCGGGGACAGCACTGAAGCTTTCTTT. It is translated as CATSGDSTEAFF.